The 20 T cell receptor beta chains below were found in one sample sequenced in a study of molecular identifiers for immune sequencing clone quantification. TCRdb fed the PCR reads into MiXCR, producing one record per CDR3 protein. The repertoire holds 97,000 or so distinct CDR3 sequences, with around 30% as singletons. Material for sequencing was naive CD8+ T cells from blood, with Jurkat cell RNA spiked in. Described subset: FACS-sorted CD8+CD4-CCR7+CD45RA+ naive T cells. The receptors here all came from a human donor in good health. Some libraries in this study had Jurkat cell RNA spiked in.

This clonotype was counted a few times. J is TRBJ2-1 and V is TRBV5-1; 10 positions match TRBD2. The CDR3 covers 15 residues. CDR1 SGHRS and CDR2 YFSETQ come from the germline V gene. J was trimmed by 2 bases and V by 3 bases; bases with no gene match: 2. CDR3 in amino acids: CASSSLAGTYNEQFF. The CDR3 region has the DNA TGCGCCAGCAGCTCACTAGCGGGGACCTACAATGAGCAGTTCTTC.

The chain recombines TRBV6-2 or TRBV6-3 with TRBJ2-6, with 7 bases that match TRBD2. The CDR3 is 16 residues long. J was trimmed by 3 bases and V by 4 bases; bases with no gene match: 6. In germline, CDR1 is MNHEY, CDR2 SVGEGT. The CDR3 DNA is TGTGCCAGCAGTTCCGCGTGGGAGGGTGGGGCCAACGTCCTGACTTTC. Its translation is CASSSAWEGGANVLTF.

Note on this clonotype: One end of the junction fails to match germline, which may point to a read error. The chain is built from TRBV5-6 and TRBJ2-7; 10 bases map to TRBD1. Germline V lookup: CDR1 SGHDT, CDR2 YYEEEE. The CDR3 extends over 15 amino acids. The CDR3 protein is CASCLGTGDTYEQYF. In nucleotides, the CDR3 is TGTGCCAGCTGCTTGGGGACAGGGGATACCTACGAGCAGTACTTC.

This clonotype has just a few counts. CDR3 sequence (DNA): TGCAGTGCCGACGGGGGGACTTTGGTCTCCTACGAGCAGTACTTC. This translates into CSADGGTLVSYEQYF. The chain is built from TRBV20-1 and TRBJ2-7; 7 nucleotides agree with TRBD2. V shed 6 bases and J 0 bases; nucleotides not matched to a gene: 11. The CDR3 runs 15 residues. Germline-derived CDR1 and CDR2 are DFQATT and SNEGSKA (reference sequence).

In its sample, this clonotype was seen many times. The chain recombines TRBV7-9 with TRBJ2-3; TRBD1 aligns across 11 bases. The CDR3 spans 18 residues. The V gene end was trimmed by 4 bases and the J gene end by 2 bases; junction bases not matched to a gene: 11. The V gene's germline CDR1 is SEHNR and CDR2 FQNEAQ (reference sequence). CDR3 DNA: TGTGCCAGCAGCTGGACAGGGGGCCGTTTGCCCCACACAGATACGCAGTATTTT. As protein: CASSWTGGRLPHTDTQYF.

A note on this clonotype: A junction boundary mismatches the germline segment, possibly from a read error. The rearrangement uses TRBV27 and TRBJ1-4; weak D call: TRBD1 (6 bases). The CDR3 sequence is 19 residues long. Germline values: CDR1 MNHEY, CDR2 SMNVEV (reference sequence). In nucleotides, the CDR3 is TGTGCCAGCAGTTTATTTCAGGGGCCGGGGGGTGGAACTAATGAAAAACTGGTTTTT. The encoded protein is CASSLFQGPGGGTNEKLVF.

Points on this clonotype: A much larger clone lies one base from this, so it may be a read error. The CDR3 loop is CAGSQVRDYSGIQYF. The CDR3 nucleotides read TGTGCCGGCAGCCAAGTTCGGGACTACTCGGGCATTCAGTACTTC. The V gene is TRBV4-2, the J gene TRBJ2-4, with 7 positions matching TRBD2. Germline V gene lookup returns CDR1 LGHNA and CDR2 YNFKEQ. The CDR3 contains 15 residues.

There are many counts of this clonotype. The J gene is TRBJ2-2, the V gene TRBV29-1; the match to TRBD2 covers 11 bases. The germline CDR1 and CDR2 sequences are SQVTM and ANQGSEA. This CDR3 contains 14 residues. J lost 7 bases, V lost 6 bases, and 7 bases had no gene match. The CDR3 nucleotides are TGCAGCGTGATACTAGCGGGAGCGGGCGGGGAGCTGTTTTTT. This sequence encodes CSVILAGAGGELFF.

With regard to this clonotype: One end of the junction is discordant with germline, which a read error may explain. The chain has TRBV12-3 or TRBV12-4 and TRBJ2-2, with D maybe TRBD2 (5 bases). This CDR3 is built from 15 residues. The CDR3: CASTLPPPNTGKLFF. Written as DNA, the CDR3 is TGTGCCAGCACCCTACCCCCGCCGAACACCGGGAAGCTGTTTTTT.

In its sample, this clonotype was seen a few times. This chain connects TRBV7-9 to TRBJ1-1, with D unclear. Germline CDR1 SEHNR, CDR2 FQNEAQ (reference sequence). Trimming pared 5 bases from V and 3 bases from J, leaving 10 bases between. The CDR3 totals 13 residues. CDR3 sequence: CASSPTQYTEAFF. Here the CDR3 DNA reads TGTGCCAGCAGCCCCACTCAGTACACTGAAGCTTTCTTT.

The chain carries TRBV4-1 and TRBJ1-3; D is unclear. The CDR3 runs 12 residues. CDR1 and CDR2 from the germline V gene are MGHRA and YSYEKL. V was cut by 4 bases and J by 1 base, with 2 bases left in between. CDR3 protein: CASSPSGNTIYF. For the CDR3, the DNA is TGCGCCAGCAGCCCATCTGGAAACACCATATATTTT.

With regard to this clonotype: One end of the junction does not line up with germline, which may come from a read error. The rearrangement joins TRBV29-1 to TRBJ2-3, with D unresolved. This CDR3 has 12 amino acids. In germline, CDR1 is SQVTM, CDR2 ANQGSEA. DNA for the CDR3: TGCGGCGTTGATTGGCTTTTTGATACGCAGTACTTT. Translating it yields CGVDWLFDTQYF.

This clonotype showed up many times. The chain employs TRBV5-6 and TRBJ1-1, with D unresolved. CDR3 length equals 12 residues. V lost 0 bases, J lost 6 bases, and 6 bases lay in between. Germline values: CDR1 SGHDT, CDR2 YYEEEE. This CDR3 reads CASSLGFAEAFF. For the CDR3, the DNA is TGTGCCAGCAGCTTGGGATTCGCTGAAGCTTTCTTT.

This chain uses TRBV6-4 with TRBJ2-2; unclear D gene. V shed 3 bases and J shed 0 bases, with 5 bases lying between them. Germline lookup yields CDR1 MRHNA and CDR2 SNTAGT. The CDR3 runs 14 residues. This chain's CDR3 is CASSENTNTGELFF. CDR3 nucleotide sequence: TGTGCCAGCAGTGAAAACACGAACACCGGGGAGCTGTTTTTT.

As regards this clonotype: Sequence at one end of the junction differs from germline and may be a read error. Here the CDR3 reads CASIGVSSYAQYF. Written as DNA, the CDR3 is TGTGCCAGCATCGGCGTGAGCTCCTACGCGCAGTACTTC. The chain carries TRBV6-5 and TRBJ2-7, with D unclear. The CDR3 has 13 residues. Germline assignment: CDR1 MNHEY and CDR2 SVGAGI.

This clonotype occurred many times. The chain recombines TRBV20-1 with TRBJ2-1, with TRBD2 identical over 7 bases. V was clipped by 3 bases and J by 1 base; unmatched bases: 9. The CDR3 is 16 amino acids. Germline CDR1 and CDR2: DFQATT and SNEGSKA (reference sequence). The DNA for the CDR3 is TGCAGTGCTAGCGGACTAGTAATTAAGTCCTACAATGAGCAGTTCTTC. Its translation: CSASGLVIKSYNEQFF.

This clonotype is labeled medium-sized. This chain connects TRBV28 to TRBJ1-4; D perhaps matches TRBD1 (5 bases). CDR1 and CDR2 from the germline V gene are MDHEN and SYDVKM. The CDR3 sequence is 17 residues long. V gave up 9 bases and J gave up 0 bases, with 20 bases separating them. CDR3 protein: CASRVETALSTNEKLFF. The CDR3 bases are TGTGCCAGTAGGGTGGAGACAGCCTTGTCAACTAATGAAAAACTGTTTTTT.

The rearrangement joins TRBV11-3 to TRBJ2-2; TRBD1 agrees at 7 bases. Germline V gene lookup returns CDR1 SGHNT and CDR2 YENEEA. The CDR3 extends over 16 amino acids. With V trimmed by 4 bases and J by 3 bases, 8 bases remained unmatched. The CDR3 nucleotides are TGTGCCAGCAGCTCACCGACAGGGATGGACACCGGGGAGCTGTTTTTT. Protein sequence: CASSSPTGMDTGELFF.

Only a few counts were recorded for this clonotype. This rearrangement joins TRBV6-5 to TRBJ2-3; the D gene is possibly TRBD2 (5 bases). Trimming removed 2 bases from V and 6 bases from J, with 18 bases in between. Germline V gene lookup returns CDR1 MNHEY and CDR2 SVGAGI. The CDR3 loop spans 16 amino acids. The CDR3: CASSYPSLGGSDTQYF. The CDR3 region has the DNA TGTGCCAGCAGTTACCCCTCTTTGGGTGGGAGCGATACGCAGTATTTT.

The J gene is TRBJ2-3, the V gene TRBV12-5; D possibly corresponds to TRBD2 (6 bases). The V gene lost 2 bases and the J gene lost 4 bases, with 13 bases spanning the gap. The CDR3 has 15 residues. Germline values: CDR1 LGHNT, CDR2 FRNRAP. The CDR3 region has the DNA TGTGCTAGTGGTTTGAGCGGCGGGATCGCAGATACGCAGTATTTT. Translating it yields CASGLSGGIADTQYF.